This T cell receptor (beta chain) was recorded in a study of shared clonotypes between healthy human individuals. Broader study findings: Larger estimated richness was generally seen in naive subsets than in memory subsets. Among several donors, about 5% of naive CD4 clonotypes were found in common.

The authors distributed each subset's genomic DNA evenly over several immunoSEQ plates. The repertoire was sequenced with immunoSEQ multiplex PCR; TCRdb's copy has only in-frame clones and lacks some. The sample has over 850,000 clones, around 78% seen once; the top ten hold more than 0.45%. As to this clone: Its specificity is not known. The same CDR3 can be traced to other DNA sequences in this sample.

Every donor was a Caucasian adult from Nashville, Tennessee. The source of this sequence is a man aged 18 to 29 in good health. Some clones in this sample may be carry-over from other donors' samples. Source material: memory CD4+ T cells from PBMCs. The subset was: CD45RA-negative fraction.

This chain's CDR3 is CASSAGDGNQPQHF. For the CDR3, the DNA is TGTGCCAGCAGTGCGGGGGACGGCAATCAGCCCCAGCATTTT. The V call is TRBV2, the J call TRBJ1-5; possibly TRBD1 for D (5 bases). Germline V gene lookup returns CDR1 SNHLY and CDR2 FYNNEI. V shed 4 bases and J shed 2 bases, with 9 bases lying between them. CDR3 length: 14 amino acids.